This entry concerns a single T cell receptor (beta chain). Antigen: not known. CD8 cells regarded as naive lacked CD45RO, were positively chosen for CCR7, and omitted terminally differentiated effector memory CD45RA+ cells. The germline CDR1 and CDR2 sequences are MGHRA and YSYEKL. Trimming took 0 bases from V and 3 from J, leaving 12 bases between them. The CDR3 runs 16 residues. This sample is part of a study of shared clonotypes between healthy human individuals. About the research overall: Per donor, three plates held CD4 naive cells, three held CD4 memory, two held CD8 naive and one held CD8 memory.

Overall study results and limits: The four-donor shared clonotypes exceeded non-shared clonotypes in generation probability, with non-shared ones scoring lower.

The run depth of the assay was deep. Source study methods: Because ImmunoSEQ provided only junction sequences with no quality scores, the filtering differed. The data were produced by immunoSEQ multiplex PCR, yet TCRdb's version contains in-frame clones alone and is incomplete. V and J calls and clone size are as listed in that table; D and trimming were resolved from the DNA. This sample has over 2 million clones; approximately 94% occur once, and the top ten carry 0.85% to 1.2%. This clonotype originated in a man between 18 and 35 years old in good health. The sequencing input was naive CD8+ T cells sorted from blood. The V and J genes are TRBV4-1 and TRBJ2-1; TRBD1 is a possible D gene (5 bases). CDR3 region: CASSQDSAGFYNEQFF. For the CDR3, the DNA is TGCGCCAGCAGCCAAGATTCGGCAGGGTTCTACAATGAGCAGTTCTTC.